This record concerns one TCR beta chain sequence. The germline CDR1 and CDR2 sequences are MNHNY and SVGAGI (reference sequence). V was pared by 2 bases and J by 3 bases, with 14 bases between. The CDR3 runs 16 residues. The data are from a study of blood T cell repertoires in COVID-19. Study-level background: Acute and convalescent COVID-19 samples came from the United States, Italy and Spain. T cells, B-cell-depleted T cells, or PBMCs supplied cDNA or gDNA.

In the study's own analysis: Counts of nucleated cells, estimated from reference gene primer amplification, were obtained. Sequencing used immunoSEQ multiplex PCR; TCRdb keeps in-frame clones, though not all of them. V, J and clone size are those of that table, while D and trimming were read from the DNA. The table lists 200,000 to 250,000 clones, 80% to 90% of them singletons. This receptor was obtained from a woman aged 50 to 65 with active or convalescent COVID-19. The chain is built from TRBV6-6 and TRBJ2-4; no clear D gene. Material for sequencing was peripheral blood. CDR3 nucleotides: TGTGCCAGCAGTTACGGAATAGGAGAAAACAAAAACATTCAGTACTTC. It is translated as CASSYGIGENKNIQYF.